The 19 T cell receptor beta chains presented below share a single source sample, sequenced in a study of blood T cell repertoires in COVID-19. Assay used: immunoSEQ multiplex PCR; TCRdb lists only in-frame clones, some missing. The sample consists of fewer than 350,000 clones, more than 85% of them appearing once. Specimen: peripheral blood. These TCRs come from a man aged 35 to 55 with acute or convalescent COVID-19.

The chain recombines TRBV11-2 with TRBJ1-2; 9 bases align to TRBD1. Germline CDR1 SGHAT, CDR2 FQNNGV. The V segment lost 3 bases and the J segment 8 bases; nucleotides outside the gene matches: 4. The CDR3 loop spans 13 amino acids. The CDR3: CASSFRDRDGYTF. The CDR3 coding sequence is TGTGCCAGCAGCTTCCGGGACAGGGACGGCTACACCTTC.

The genes are TRBV15 and TRBJ1-2, with 9 bases identical to TRBD1. The CDR3 has 15 residues. CDR1 is LNHNV, CDR2 YYDKDF, per germline (reference sequence). V gave up 1 base and J gave up 4 bases; unmatched junction bases: 4. In DNA form, the CDR3 reads TGTGCCACCAGCAGAGGCGAGACAGGGGGCTATGGCTACACCTTC. Translated: CATSRGETGGYGYTF.

The rearrangement links TRBV29-1 to TRBJ2-5, with a tentative D call TRBD2 (6 bases). The V gene's germline CDR1 is SQVTM and CDR2 ANQGSEA. This CDR3 contains 11 residues. Deletions cut 8 bases from V and 7 bases from J, with 14 bases between. CDR3 region: CSNVEGGTQYF. CDR3 DNA: TGCAGCAACGTGGAGGGAGGGACCCAGTACTTC. Looking up the rest from reference TRBV29-1 and TRBJ2-5 gives the full variable domain: SAVISQKPSRDICQRGTSLTIQCQVDSQVTMMFWYRQQPGQSLTLIATANQGSEATYESGFVIDKFPISRPNLTFSTLTVSNMSPEDSSIYLCSNVEGGTQYFGPGTRLLVL.

V gene TRBV5-6 combines with J gene TRBJ2-1; TRBD1 aligns across 7 bases. The CDR3 spans 15 residues. The trim removed 4 bases at V and 4 bases at J, leaving 8 bases unmatched. Germline V lookup: CDR1 SGHDT, CDR2 YYEEEE. The CDR3 nucleotides are TGTGCCAGCAGCCTTACAGGGGATGGGTACAATGAGCAGTTCTTC. Translating gives CASSLTGDGYNEQFF.

The CDR3 here is CASSPAAGWSYTF. In DNA form, the CDR3 reads TGTGCCAGCTCACCCGCGGCAGGGTGGTCCTACACCTTC. The genes are TRBV18 and TRBJ1-2; TRBD1 might be the D (5 bases). The germline V gene encodes CDR1 KGHSH and CDR2 LQKENI. There are 13 residues in the CDR3. Deletions cut 3 bases from V and 10 bases from J, with 15 bases between.

V and J are TRBV3-1 (or the pseudogene TRBV3-2) and TRBJ1-2, with 7 bases aligning to TRBD1. The germline gives CDR1 LGHDT, CDR2 YNNKEL (reference sequence). The CDR3 is made up of 16 amino acids. The V and J ends lost 0 bases and 8 bases, in that order; junction bases with no gene match: 12. CDR3: CASSQDRGTGERGYTF. CDR3 nucleotide sequence: TGTGCCAGCAGCCAAGATCGGGGAACAGGGGAGAGAGGCTACACCTTC.

The chain links TRBV19 to TRBJ1-1, with TRBD1 identical over 8 bases. Trimming removed 2 bases from V and 7 bases from J; junction bases left unmatched: 3. Germline lookup yields CDR1 LNHDA and CDR2 SQIVND (reference sequence). The CDR3 loop spans 13 amino acids. The CDR3 loop reads CASSIRTGIEAFF. In DNA form, the CDR3 reads TGTGCCAGTAGTATACGGACAGGGATTGAAGCTTTCTTT.

V gene TRBV10-3 combines with J gene TRBJ1-2, with a weak D call TRBD1 (5 bases). Trimming took off 0 bases at V and 3 bases at J, with 5 bases between the two ends. The germline CDR1 and CDR2 sequences are ENHRY and SYGVKD. The CDR3 runs to 13 residues. The CDR3 protein is CAISESGDYGYTF. In DNA, the CDR3 is TGTGCCATCAGTGAGTCAGGGGACTATGGCTACACCTTC.

The V gene is TRBV24-1, the J gene TRBJ1-2, with D unresolved. Trimming removed 2 bases from V and 0 bases from J, with 6 bases in between. Looked up from germline, CDR1 is KGHDR and CDR2 is SFDVKD. The CDR3 covers 14 residues. The CDR3, as DNA: TGTGCCACCAGTGATTCGTCGGCTAACTATGGCTACACCTTC. Translation gives CATSDSSANYGYTF.

This clone was observed a handful of times. In DNA form, the CDR3 reads TGTGCCAGCAGCCAAGATCGGGGGAACACTGAAGCTTTCTTT. As protein: CASSQDRGNTEAFF. The V call is TRBV3-1 (or the pseudogene TRBV3-2), the J call TRBJ1-1; D gene ambiguous. The CDR3 extends over 14 amino acids. Looked up from germline, CDR1 is LGHDT and CDR2 is YNNKEL (reference sequence). V lost 0 bases, J lost 1 base, and 6 bases lay in between.

The genes are TRBV10-3 and TRBJ2-5, with 9 bases identical to TRBD1. CDR3 length: 16 residues. Trimming cost V 6 bases and J 4 bases; bases outside gene matches: 12. Germline assignment: CDR1 ENHRY and CDR2 SYGVKD. The CDR3 region has the DNA TGTGCCATCAGACCCTCGGACAGGGGACTTTCAGAGACCCAGTACTTC. It is translated as CAIRPSDRGLSETQYF.

The chain is built from TRBV2 and TRBJ2-3; D is perhaps TRBD1 (6 bases). The V end lost 8 bases, the J end lost 2 bases, and 14 bases lay between the germline ends. CDR1 SNHLY and CDR2 FYNNEI come from the germline V gene. The CDR3 is 14 amino acids. The CDR3 DNA is TGTGCCAGCGGGTGGCAGGGGAACACAGATACGCAGTATTTT. This sequence encodes CASGWQGNTDTQYF.

The V call is TRBV24-1, the J call TRBJ2-2, with TRBD1 matching over 12 bases. The ends lost 2 bases at V and 6 bases at J; junction bases unmatched: 12. The CDR3 has 19 amino acids. Germline-derived CDR1 and CDR2 are KGHDR and SFDVKD. The CDR3: CATSDSGTGGVMRSGELFF. CDR3 bases: TGTGCCACCAGTGATTCCGGGACAGGGGGCGTAATGAGGTCCGGGGAGCTGTTTTTT.

V and J are TRBV4-1 and TRBJ2-1; TRBD2 matches at 15 bases. Per germline, CDR1 MGHRA and CDR2 YSYEKL. The CDR3 spans 19 residues. The V gene end was trimmed by 2 bases and the J gene end by 3 bases; junction bases not matched to a gene: 8. DNA of the CDR3: TGCGCCAGCAGCCAACCTGGACTAGCGGGGGGGCCCGGCTACAATGAGCAGTTCTTC. Translation gives CASSQPGLAGGPGYNEQFF.

This clone was observed a single time. The sample carries other DNA sequences with the same CDR3. This rearrangement joins TRBV10-2 to TRBJ2-7; D not certain. Germline V CDR1 and CDR2: WSHSY, SAAADI. Trimming left V 3 bases short and J 3 bases short, with 6 bases between. The length of the CDR3 is 12 residues. DNA of the CDR3: TGCGCCAGCAGTGAAAGCCGCTACGAGCAGTACTTC. Its translation: CASSESRYEQYF.

This clone appeared a few times. The V and J genes are TRBV14 and TRBJ1-1; D is unresolved. CDR3 length equals 12 residues. Germline assignment: CDR1 SGHDN and CDR2 FVKESK. V was clipped by 3 bases and J by 6 bases, with 8 bases between them. CDR3 bases: TGTGCCAGCAGCCAGGGAGGTGCTGAAGCTTTCTTT. Residues: CASSQGGAEAFF. The full variable domain, in which reference TRBV14 and TRBJ1-1 provide the parts outside the CDR3, is EAGVTQFPSHSVIEKGQTVTLRCDPISGHDNLYWYRRVMGKEIKFLLHFVKESKQDESGMPNNRFLAERTGGTYSTLKVQPAELEDSGVYFCASSQGGAEAFFGQGTRLTVV.

The chain recombines TRBV27 with TRBJ2-7; TRBD2 matches at 15 bases. The germline V gene encodes CDR1 MNHEY and CDR2 SMNVEV (reference sequence). The ends lost 5 bases at V and 3 bases at J; junction bases unmatched: 5. The CDR3 sequence is 16 residues long. The CDR3 bases are TGTGCCAGCAGTCAGGGACTAGCGGGGGGCCTCTACGAGCAGTACTTC. Translated: CASSQGLAGGLYEQYF.

The chain links TRBV27 to TRBJ2-3; 10 bases match TRBD2. V dropped 5 bases and J dropped 0; count of bases not matched to a gene: 5. Germline CDR1 and CDR2: MNHEY and SMNVEV (reference sequence). The length of the CDR3 is 16 residues. The CDR3 DNA reads TGTGCCAGCAGTCTCGGACTAGCGGTGAGCACAGATACGCAGTATTTT. Amino acids: CASSLGLAVSTDTQYF.

The chain joins TRBV5-4 to TRBJ1-2, with a possible D match to TRBD1 (5 bases). The germline gives CDR1 SGHNT, CDR2 YYREEE (reference sequence). V lost 0 bases to trimming and J lost 4 bases, with 10 bases between them. This CDR3 spans 14 amino acids. Here the CDR3 reads CASSLEPGGYGYTF. The CDR3 DNA reads as TGTGCCAGCAGCTTGGAACCGGGGGGCTATGGCTACACCTTC.